These 19 T cell receptor beta chains were all obtained from the same sample, sequenced in a study of T cells in localized non-small cell lung cancer. The method was immunoSEQ multiplex PCR; TCRdb's version includes in-frame clones alone and lacks a portion of them. The data contain 25,000 to 35,000 clones, roughly 84% of them singletons. Source: peripheral blood mononuclear cells, taken before any cancer treatment. The receptor set was obtained from a man aged 40 to 75 with stage III lung adenocarcinoma.

The chain carries TRBV7-8 and TRBJ1-6; 8 nucleotides agree with TRBD1. Germline CDR1 and CDR2: SGHVS and FQNEAQ. Trimming removed 5 bases from V and 13 bases from J; junction bases left unmatched: 7. This CDR3 comprises 13 residues. The CDR3 DNA follows: TGTGCCAGCAGCATAGGACAGGGTAGGCCCCTCCACTTT. This codes for CASSIGQGRPLHF.

The chain couples TRBV28 to TRBJ1-5; the D is unclear. The CDR3 has 15 residues. Germline V gene lookup returns CDR1 MDHEN and CDR2 SYDVKM. Trimming took off 2 bases at V and 5 bases at J, with 13 bases between the two ends. The CDR3 spells CASSLGVGGYQPQHF. The DNA of the CDR3 is TGTGCCAGCAGTTTAGGGGTGGGAGGATATCAGCCCCAGCATTTT. Drawing the rest from reference TRBV28 and TRBJ1-5, the complete variable domain is DVKVTQSSRYLVKRTGEKVFLECVQDMDHENMFWYRQDPGLGLRLIYFSYDVKMKEKGDIPEGYSVSREKKERFSLILESASTNQTSMYLCASSLGVGGYQPQHFGDGTRLSIL.

This clone was recorded once. The DNA for the CDR3 is TGTGCCGTGACGATAACGGCCGCCGTTATTGGATCTATTTACACCTTC. Translating gives CAVTITAAVIGSIYTF. J is TRBJ1-2 and V is TRBV2; D is unresolved. V was cut by 11 bases and J by 11 bases, with 33 bases left in between. Germline CDR1 SNHLY, CDR2 FYNNEI. The CDR3 extends over 16 amino acids. Based on the CDR3 plus reference TRBV2 and TRBJ1-2, the full variable domain is EPEVTQTPSHQVTQMGQEVILRCVPISNHLYFYWYRQILGQKVEFLVSFYNNEISEKSEIFDDQFSVERPDGSNFTLKIRSTKLEDSAMYFCAVTITAAVIGSIYTFGSGTRLTVV.

To note about this clone: The junction does not match germline at one end; this may be a read error. The genes are TRBV19 and TRBJ2-5, with 9 bases aligning to TRBD1. The CDR3 runs to 14 residues. The germline CDR1 and CDR2 sequences are LNHDA and SQIVND (reference sequence). For the CDR3, the DNA is TGTGCCAGTAGTCGGGACAGGGACCAGGAGACCCAGTACTTC. Its translation: CASSRDRDQETQYF. The entire variable domain, with the rest obtained from reference TRBV19 and TRBJ2-5, is as follows: DGGITQSPKYLFRKEGQNVTLSCEQNLNHDAMYWYRQDPGQGLRLIYYSQIVNDFQKGDIAEGYSVSREKKESFPLTVTSAQKNPTAFYLCASSRDRDQETQYFGPGTRLLVL.

The J gene is TRBJ2-4, the V gene TRBV7-8; D remains unclear. Germline V gives CDR1 SGHVS, CDR2 FQNEAQ. The CDR3 loop spans 12 amino acids. The V and J ends lost 7 bases and 9 bases respectively, with 13 bases between them. CDR3 sequence reads: CASTPGDSIQYF. For the CDR3, the DNA is TGTGCCAGCACCCCGGGTGATAGCATTCAGTACTTC.

The CDR3 DNA reads as TGTGCCAGCAGTTCGCCTCAGGGGAAGGGGGTGAACACTGAAGCTTTCTTT. Translation: CASSSPQGKGVNTEAFF. The chain links TRBV28 to TRBJ1-1, with TRBD1 as a possible D gene (6 bases). V was trimmed by 4 bases and J by 0 bases, leaving 18 bases between them. The CDR3 spans 17 residues. The germline V gene encodes CDR1 MDHEN and CDR2 SYDVKM.

This clone was seen once. This chain joins TRBV5-1 and TRBJ1-2, with unresolved D. The length of the CDR3 is 15 residues. CDR1 and CDR2 from the germline V gene are SGHRS and YFSETQ. V shed 0 bases and J shed 0 bases, with 9 bases lying between them. CDR3: CASSLDPVSNYGYTF. The CDR3 nucleotides read TGCGCCAGCAGCTTGGACCCGGTTTCTAACTATGGCTACACCTTC.

This chain connects TRBV28 to TRBJ2-1; perhaps D is TRBD1 or TRBD2 (6 bases each). The CDR3 has 15 amino acids. V dropped 8 bases and J dropped 4 bases, with 18 bases sitting between them. The germline V gene has CDR1 MDHEN and CDR2 SYDVKM. In DNA form, the CDR3 reads TGTGCCAGCGGGGGCGGGGCGGGATGGTACAATGAGCAGTTCTTC. Protein sequence: CASGGGAGWYNEQFF.

V usage is TRBV6-1 and J usage is TRBJ2-3, with TRBD2 matching over 10 bases. The CDR3 is 15 residues long. The V and J ends lost 4 bases and 2 bases, in that order; junction bases with no gene match: 3. CDR1 and CDR2 from the germline V gene are MNHNS and SASEGT. CDR3 nucleotide sequence: TGTGCCAGCAGTGGGCTAGCGGGGGACACAGATACGCAGTATTTT. Its translation is CASSGLAGDTDTQYF.

The chain joins TRBV6-5 to TRBJ1-1; D not resolved. Germline CDR1 is MNHEY and CDR2 is SVGAGI. The V and J ends lost 3 bases and 4 bases respectively, with 6 bases between them. The CDR3 covers 12 residues. CDR3 nucleotides: TGTGCCAGCAGTTATTGGGGCACTGAAGCTTTCTTT. This translates into CASSYWGTEAFF.

This rearrangement joins TRBV19 to TRBJ2-3; no definite D call. Germline V CDR1 and CDR2: LNHDA, SQIVND (reference sequence). The CDR3 sequence is 13 residues long. The germline V and J ends were trimmed by 5 bases and 2 bases, with 8 bases remaining between them. The CDR3: CASSDMFTDTQYF. The CDR3 DNA is TGTGCCAGTAGTGACATGTTCACAGATACGCAGTATTTT.

This clone was counted between two and nine times. The rearrangement joins TRBV5-1 to TRBJ2-1, with 9 bases identical to TRBD2. Germline loops: CDR1 SGHRS, CDR2 YFSETQ. The ends lost 1 base at V and 7 bases at J; junction bases unmatched: 6. The CDR3 spans 15 residues. This CDR3 reads CASSLRAGGGNEQFF. The CDR3, as DNA: TGCGCCAGCAGCTTGCGAGCGGGAGGAGGGAATGAGCAGTTCTTC.

The chain combines TRBV30 with TRBJ1-5; 7 bases match TRBD1. Looked up from germline, CDR1 is GTSNPN and CDR2 is SVGIG (reference sequence). V was pared by 5 bases and J by 3 bases, with 7 bases of the junction left unmatched. The CDR3 covers 14 residues. The CDR3: CAWQSTGTNQPQHF. The CDR3 nucleotides read TGTGCCTGGCAATCGACAGGGACCAATCAGCCCCAGCATTTT.

The rearrangement links TRBV6-1 to TRBJ2-1; the D gene could be TRBD1 or TRBD2 (5 bases each). The CDR3 runs to 15 residues. Germline V gene sequence: CDR1 MNHNS, CDR2 SASEGT. V was pared by 2 bases and J by 5 bases, with 13 bases between. The CDR3 protein is CASSEFGGFDNEQFF. The CDR3, as DNA: TGTGCCAGCAGTGAATTTGGGGGATTCGACAATGAGCAGTTCTTC.

J is TRBJ2-6 and V is TRBV27; D assignment may be TRBD1 or TRBD2 (6 bases each). V lost 5 bases, J lost 4 bases, and 15 bases lay in between. The CDR3 is made up of 16 amino acids. Germline values: CDR1 MNHEY, CDR2 SMNVEV (reference sequence). CDR3 in DNA: TGTGCCAGCAGTCTCGACGGGGGCCAGGGGGCCAACGTCCTGACTTTC. Its translation is CASSLDGGQGANVLTF.

The chain has TRBV28 and TRBJ2-3; TRBD1 or TRBD2 may be the D gene (5 bases each). This CDR3 region has 15 residues. Germline V gives CDR1 MDHEN, CDR2 SYDVKM. The V and J ends lost 3 bases and 1 base respectively, with 11 bases between them. CDR3 protein: CASSLKTGRTDTQYF. CDR3 DNA: TGTGCCAGCAGTTTGAAAACGGGGCGCACAGATACGCAGTATTTT.

V is TRBV29-1 and J is TRBJ2-2, with 9 bases lining up with TRBD1. The CDR3 contains 13 residues. V was clipped by 7 bases and J by 8 bases; unmatched bases: 8. Germline CDR1 is SQVTM and CDR2 is ANQGSEA. As DNA, the CDR3 is TGCAGCGGCACAACAGGGGGCAGAGGGGAGCTGTTTTTT. Its protein is CSGTTGGRGELFF.

The chain recombines TRBV28 with TRBJ2-2; D might be TRBD1 or TRBD2, each matching 7 bases. The CDR3 has 15 amino acids. The germline gives CDR1 MDHEN, CDR2 SYDVKM. Trimming cost V 7 bases and J 6 bases, with 18 bases left between them. The CDR3 coding sequence is TGTGCCAGCATCTCGGGGGGCCAGGGGGCCGGGGAGCTGTTTTTT. It codes for CASISGGQGAGELFF.

Concerning this clone itself: Additional DNA sequences in this sample encode the identical CDR3. The V call is TRBV11-2, the J call TRBJ2-5; 7 positions match TRBD1. With V trimmed by 5 bases and J by 2 bases, 2 bases remained unmatched. The CDR3 totals 13 residues. Germline V CDR1 and CDR2: SGHAT, FQNNGV. CDR3 in amino acids: CASSRDRQETQYF. CDR3 coding DNA: TGTGCCAGCAGCCGGGACAGACAAGAGACCCAGTACTTC.